One sample yielded the 19 T cell receptor beta chains listed below, sequenced in a study of blood T cell repertoires in COVID-19. Using immunoSEQ multiplex PCR, the repertoire was profiled, and TCRdb retains in-frame clones only, with some absent. The profile shows about 150,000 clones, approximately 81% of them singletons. Input material: peripheral blood. The receptors stem from a woman aged 80 or older with active or convalescent COVID-19.

This clone was picked up one time. The chain recombines TRBV11-3 with TRBJ2-1; TRBD2 matches at 15 bases. Germline V CDR1 and CDR2: SGHNT, YENEEA. The ends lost 5 bases at V and 7 bases at J; junction bases unmatched: 6. This CDR3 has 16 amino acids. The DNA for the CDR3 is TGTGCCAGCAGCCCCGGGACTAGCGGGAGGAGGAATGAGCAGTTCTTC. It translates to CASSPGTSGRRNEQFF.

The chain couples TRBV7-3 to TRBJ1-2; 9 bases match TRBD1. Germline CDR1 reads SGHTA; CDR2 reads FQGTGA. Trimming at V came to 5 bases and at J to 7 bases, leaving 5 bases not matched to a gene. The CDR3 length is 13 residues. CDR3 protein: CASSVGQGSGYTF. DNA of the CDR3: TGTGCCAGCAGCGTCGGACAGGGGTCTGGCTACACCTTC.

The V and J genes are TRBV28 and TRBJ1-3; weak D call: TRBD1 (5 bases). The CDR3 runs 13 residues. The germline V gene has CDR1 MDHEN and CDR2 SYDVKM. V dropped 10 bases and J dropped 4 bases, with 14 bases sitting between them. The CDR3 reads CAIHAGYGNTIYF. The CDR3 DNA reads as TGTGCCATCCATGCAGGGTACGGAAACACCATATATTTT.

This chain joins TRBV28 and TRBJ2-1; 9 nucleotides align to TRBD1. J gave up 7 bases and V 2 bases, and 9 bases lay outside the gene matches. The CDR3 covers 16 residues. The V gene's germline CDR1 is MDHEN and CDR2 SYDVKM. In DNA form, the CDR3 reads TGTGCCAGCAGTTTAGTGGGACAGGGTTTGAAAAATGAGCAGTTCTTC. Protein sequence: CASSLVGQGLKNEQFF.

The genes are TRBV6-5 and TRBJ1-4; the D gene is possibly TRBD1 (5 bases). Germline V gene lookup returns CDR1 MNHEY and CDR2 SVGAGI. The CDR3 loop spans 16 amino acids. V lost 0 bases and J lost 6, with 14 bases in between. CDR3 nucleotides: TGTGCCAGCAGTTACTCATCGACAGTTCGGTATGAAAAACTGTTTTTT. Translating it yields CASSYSSTVRYEKLFF.

The rearrangement links TRBV2 to TRBJ1-6; 7 positions agree with TRBD1. The CDR3 is 15 residues long. From germline, CDR1 is SNHLY and CDR2 FYNNEI. Trimming at V came to 2 bases and at J to 9 bases, leaving 7 bases not matched to a gene. The CDR3, as DNA: TGTGCCAGCAGTGAATACGAGGGGGCGCGTTCACCCCTCCACTTT. This gives the protein CASSEYEGARSPLHF.

This chain connects TRBV2 to TRBJ2-1; possible D gene TRBD2, 6 bases. This CDR3 region has 12 residues. V lost 9 bases and J lost 14, with 20 bases in between. The germline V gene encodes CDR1 SNHLY and CDR2 FYNNEI. The CDR3 DNA reads as TGTGCCAGTGAACGTTCCGGAGGGGCTGAGTTCTTC. Translating it yields CASERSGGAEFF.

This chain uses TRBV12-1 with TRBJ1-2. TRBV12-1 is a known pseudogene. The CDR3 covers 18 residues. The chain's CDR3 is CASSPLHPGAGDHCGYTF. The CDR3 DNA is TGTGCCAGCAGCCCCCTCCATCCGGGGGCGGGGGACCATTGTGGCTACACCTTC.

The chain carries TRBV6-5 and TRBJ1-6; TRBD1 is a possible D gene (5 bases). V gave up 4 bases and J gave up 8 bases, with 15 bases separating them. CDR1 MNHEY and CDR2 SVGAGI come from the germline V gene. The CDR3 contains 15 residues. The CDR3 sequence is CASSSDTAGDSPLHF. The CDR3 DNA follows: TGTGCCAGCAGTTCGGACACGGCGGGGGATTCACCCCTCCACTTT.

This chain joins TRBV6-5 and TRBJ2-2; D possibly corresponds to TRBD1 (6 bases). CDR1 is MNHEY, CDR2 SVGAGI, per germline. V was cut by 7 bases and J by 0 bases, with 9 bases left in between. This CDR3 contains 14 residues. DNA of the CDR3: TGTGCCAGCAAAGGACAGCCGAACACCGGGGAGCTGTTTTTT. Protein: CASKGQPNTGELFF.

This clone has just a few counts. The chain recombines TRBV7-3 with TRBJ2-1; D perhaps matches TRBD1 (5 bases). Germline lookup yields CDR1 SGHTA and CDR2 FQGTGA. V gave up 2 bases and J gave up 5 bases, with 7 bases separating them. The CDR3 runs to 13 residues. As DNA, the CDR3 is TGTGCCAGCAGCTTAGGGGCAGACAATGAGCAGTTCTTC. It specifies CASSLGADNEQFF.

The V gene is TRBV19, the J gene TRBJ2-1; TRBD1 agrees at 8 bases. The CDR3 length is 13 residues. Trimming removed 2 bases from V and 9 bases from J; junction bases left unmatched: 3. Germline V CDR1 and CDR2: LNHDA, SQIVND (reference sequence). This CDR3 is CASSIRGTGEQFF. The CDR3 DNA is TGTGCCAGTAGTATAAGGGGGACAGGTGAGCAGTTCTTC. Looking up the rest from reference TRBV19 and TRBJ2-1 gives the full variable domain: DGGITQSPKYLFRKEGQNVTLSCEQNLNHDAMYWYRQDPGQGLRLIYYSQIVNDFQKGDIAEGYSVSREKKESFPLTVTSAQKNPTAFYLCASSIRGTGEQFFGPGTRLTVL.

Turning to this clone: The junction departs from germline at one end; a sequencing error may be responsible. This chain connects TRBV19 to TRBJ2-1; TRBD2 matches 12 bases. Germline V lookup: CDR1 LNHDA, CDR2 SQIVND (reference sequence). The CDR3 contains 13 residues. The CDR3 DNA follows: TGTGCCAGTAGTTCTTCTAGCGGGAGGGTGGCGCTCTTC. Protein sequence: CASSSSSGRVALF. The variable domain in full, with the rest retrieved from reference TRBV19 and TRBJ2-1, is DGGITQSPKYLFRKEGQNVTLSCEQNLNHDAMYWYRQDPGQGLRLIYYSQIVNDFQKGDIAEGYSVSREKKESFPLTVTSAQKNPTAFYLCASSSSSGRVALFGPGTRLTVL.

The chain combines TRBV19 with TRBJ1-4, with TRBD1 as a possible D gene (6 bases). Germline loops: CDR1 LNHDA, CDR2 SQIVND (reference sequence). The CDR3 extends over 15 amino acids. Between the trimmed V and J ends, which lost 3 bases and 8 bases, there was a span of 16 bases. As DNA, the CDR3 is TGTGCCAGTAGTATTTCCCAGACAGGCACCGAAAAACTGTTTTTT. Protein: CASSISQTGTEKLFF.

The rearrangement links TRBV5-1 to TRBJ2-1; TRBD2 might be the D (6 bases). The CDR3 contains 15 residues. Deletions cut 4 bases from V and 0 bases from J, with 11 bases between. Germline CDR1 and CDR2: SGHRS and YFSETQ. The CDR3 spells CASSRAGYSYNEQFF. The CDR3 DNA reads TGCGCCAGCAGCCGAGCGGGCTACTCCTACAATGAGCAGTTCTTC.

This clone came up a few times. The J gene is TRBJ2-3, the V gene TRBV6-1, with a weak D call TRBD2 (6 bases). The germline V gene encodes CDR1 MNHNS and CDR2 SASEGT. CDR3 length: 15 residues. The V end lost 2 bases, the J end lost 7 bases, and 16 bases lay between the germline ends. The CDR3 DNA follows: TGTGCCAGCAGTGAATCAGGGACCCGGGGGAATACGCAGTATTTT. Translating it yields CASSESGTRGNTQYF.

This chain uses TRBV5-1 with TRBJ2-5; TRBD2 aligns across 7 bases. The CDR3 length is 15 residues. CDR1 is SGHRS, CDR2 YFSETQ, per germline. Trimming cost V 2 bases and J 5 bases; bases outside gene matches: 9. The chain's CDR3 is CASSLAFSGLETQYF. The CDR3 bases are TGCGCCAGCAGCTTAGCATTTAGCGGGCTCGAGACCCAGTACTTC.

This chain uses TRBV7-9 with TRBJ2-1; D is uncertain. CDR1 is SEHNR, CDR2 FQNEAQ, per germline (reference sequence). V gave up 3 bases and J gave up 5 bases, with 8 bases separating them. CDR3 size: 13 residues. As DNA, the CDR3 is TGTGCCAGCAGCTTCCCCCCGGACAATGAGCAGTTCTTC. Encoded protein: CASSFPPDNEQFF.

V and J are TRBV2 and TRBJ2-5; D possibly corresponds to TRBD1 (6 bases). V was shortened by 0 bases and J by 5 bases, with 16 bases between the two germline ends. CDR1 and CDR2 (germline): SNHLY, FYNNEI. This CDR3 is built from 16 residues. CDR3 residues: CASSEAGRGLAETQYF. The CDR3 bases are TGTGCCAGCAGTGAAGCGGGCAGGGGTTTGGCGGAGACCCAGTACTTC.